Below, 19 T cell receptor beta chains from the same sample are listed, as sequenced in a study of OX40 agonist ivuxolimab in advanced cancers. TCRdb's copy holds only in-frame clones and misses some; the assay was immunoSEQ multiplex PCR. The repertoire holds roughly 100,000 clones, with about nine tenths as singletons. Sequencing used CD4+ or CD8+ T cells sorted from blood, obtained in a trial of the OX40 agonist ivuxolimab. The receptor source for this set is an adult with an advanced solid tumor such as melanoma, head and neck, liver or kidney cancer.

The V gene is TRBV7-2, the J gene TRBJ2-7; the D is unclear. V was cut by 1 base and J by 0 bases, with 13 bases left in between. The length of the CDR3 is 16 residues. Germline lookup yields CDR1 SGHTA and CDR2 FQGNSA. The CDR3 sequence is CASSLGNTLASYEQYF. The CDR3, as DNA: TGTGCCAGCAGCTTAGGGAACACGCTGGCCTCCTACGAGCAGTACTTC.

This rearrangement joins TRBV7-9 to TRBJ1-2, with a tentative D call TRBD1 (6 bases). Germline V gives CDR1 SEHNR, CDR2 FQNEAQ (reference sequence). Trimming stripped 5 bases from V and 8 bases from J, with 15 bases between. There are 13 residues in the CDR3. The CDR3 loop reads CASSIGGRGGYTF. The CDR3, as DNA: TGTGCCAGCAGCATTGGGGGGCGAGGAGGCTACACCTTC.

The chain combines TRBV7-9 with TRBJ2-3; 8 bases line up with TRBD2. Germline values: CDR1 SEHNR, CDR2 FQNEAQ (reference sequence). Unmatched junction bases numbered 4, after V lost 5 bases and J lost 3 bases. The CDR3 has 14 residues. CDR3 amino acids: CASSLGLATDTQYF. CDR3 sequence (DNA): TGTGCCAGCAGCCTAGGACTAGCTACAGATACGCAGTATTTT.

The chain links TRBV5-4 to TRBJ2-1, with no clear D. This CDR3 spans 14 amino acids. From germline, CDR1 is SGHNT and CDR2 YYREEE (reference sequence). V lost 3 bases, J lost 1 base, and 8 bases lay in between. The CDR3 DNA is TGTGCCAGCAGCTGGGCCCTATCCTACAATGAGCAGTTCTTC. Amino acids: CASSWALSYNEQFF.

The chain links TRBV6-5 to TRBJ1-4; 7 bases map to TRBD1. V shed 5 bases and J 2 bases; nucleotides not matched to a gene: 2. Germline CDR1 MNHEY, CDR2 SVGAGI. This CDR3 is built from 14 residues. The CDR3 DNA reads TGTGCCAGCAGTAGGGGACAGACTAATGAAAAACTGTTTTTT. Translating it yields CASSRGQTNEKLFF.

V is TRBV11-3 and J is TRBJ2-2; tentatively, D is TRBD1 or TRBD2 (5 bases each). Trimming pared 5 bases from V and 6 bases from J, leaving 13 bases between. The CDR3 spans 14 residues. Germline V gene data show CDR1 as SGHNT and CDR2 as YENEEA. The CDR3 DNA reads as TGTGCCAGCAGCCCGGGGCAATCATCCGGGGAGCTGTTTTTT. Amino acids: CASSPGQSSGELFF.

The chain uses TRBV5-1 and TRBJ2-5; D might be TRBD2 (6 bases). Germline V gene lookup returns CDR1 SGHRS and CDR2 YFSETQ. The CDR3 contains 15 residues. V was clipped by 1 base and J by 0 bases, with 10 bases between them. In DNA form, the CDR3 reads TGCGCCAGCAGCTTGAGGTCGGGGGACCAAGAGACCCAGTACTTC. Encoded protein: CASSLRSGDQETQYF.

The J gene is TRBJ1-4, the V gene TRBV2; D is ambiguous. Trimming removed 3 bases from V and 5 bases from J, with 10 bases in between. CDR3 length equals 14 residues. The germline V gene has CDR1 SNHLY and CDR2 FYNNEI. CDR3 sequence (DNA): TGTGCCAGCAGTGACAGGACTGCCAATGAAAAACTGTTTTTT. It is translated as CASSDRTANEKLFF. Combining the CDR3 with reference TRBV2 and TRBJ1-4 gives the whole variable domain EPEVTQTPSHQVTQMGQEVILRCVPISNHLYFYWYRQILGQKVEFLVSFYNNEISEKSEIFDDQFSVERPDGSNFTLKIRSTKLEDSAMYFCASSDRTANEKLFFGSGTQLSVL.

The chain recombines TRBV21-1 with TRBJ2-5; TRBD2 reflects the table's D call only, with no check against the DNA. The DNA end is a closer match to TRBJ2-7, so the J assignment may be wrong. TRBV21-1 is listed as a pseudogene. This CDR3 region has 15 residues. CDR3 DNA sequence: TGTGCCAGCAGCTCTAGACCTGATAGCTCCTACGAGCAGTACTTC. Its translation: CASSSRPDSSYEQYF.

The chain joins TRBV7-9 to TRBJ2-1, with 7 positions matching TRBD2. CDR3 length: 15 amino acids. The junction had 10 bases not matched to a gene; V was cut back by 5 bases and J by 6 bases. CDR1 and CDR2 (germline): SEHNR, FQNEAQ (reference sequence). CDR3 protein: CASSLRSSGANEQFF. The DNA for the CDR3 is TGTGCCAGCAGCCTAAGGTCCAGCGGGGCCAATGAGCAGTTCTTC.

The CDR3 spells CASSLADYQPQHF. DNA of the CDR3: TGTGCCAGCAGTTTGGCCGATTATCAGCCCCAGCATTTT. The chain recombines TRBV28 with TRBJ1-5, with no clear D. The CDR3 sequence is 13 residues long. Germline CDR1 is MDHEN and CDR2 is SYDVKM. The V and J ends lost 3 bases and 5 bases respectively, with 8 bases between them. Full variable domain (remainder filled in from reference TRBV28 and TRBJ1-5): DVKVTQSSRYLVKRTGEKVFLECVQDMDHENMFWYRQDPGLGLRLIYFSYDVKMKEKGDIPEGYSVSREKKERFSLILESASTNQTSMYLCASSLADYQPQHFGDGTRLSIL.

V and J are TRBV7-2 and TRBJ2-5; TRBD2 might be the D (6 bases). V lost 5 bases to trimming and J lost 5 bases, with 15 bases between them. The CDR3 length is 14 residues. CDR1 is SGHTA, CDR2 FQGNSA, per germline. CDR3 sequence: CASSPDYFRETQYF. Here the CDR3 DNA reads TGTGCCAGCAGCCCGGACTATTTTCGGGAGACCCAGTACTTC.

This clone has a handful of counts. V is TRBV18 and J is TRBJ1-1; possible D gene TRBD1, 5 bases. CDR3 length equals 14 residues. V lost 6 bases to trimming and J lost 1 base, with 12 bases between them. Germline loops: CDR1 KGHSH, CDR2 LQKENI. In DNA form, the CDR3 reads TGTGCCAGCTCTGGGGGTCCTGGGAACACTGAAGCTTTCTTT. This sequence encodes CASSGGPGNTEAFF.

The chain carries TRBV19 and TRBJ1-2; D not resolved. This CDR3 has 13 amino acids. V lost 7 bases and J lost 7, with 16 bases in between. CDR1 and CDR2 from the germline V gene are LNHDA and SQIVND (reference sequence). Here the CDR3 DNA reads TGTGCCAGTAACCGGCAGAGGTCTGGTGGCTACACCTTC. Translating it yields CASNRQRSGGYTF. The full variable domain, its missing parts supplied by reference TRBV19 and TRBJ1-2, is DGGITQSPKYLFRKEGQNVTLSCEQNLNHDAMYWYRQDPGQGLRLIYYSQIVNDFQKGDIAEGYSVSREKKESFPLTVTSAQKNPTAFYLCASNRQRSGGYTFGSGTRLTVV.

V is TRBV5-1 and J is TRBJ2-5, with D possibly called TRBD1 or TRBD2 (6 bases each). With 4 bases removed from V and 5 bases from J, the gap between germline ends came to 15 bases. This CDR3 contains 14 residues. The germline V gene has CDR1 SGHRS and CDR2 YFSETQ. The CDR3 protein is CASSVEGGKETQYF. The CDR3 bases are TGCGCCAGCAGCGTCGAAGGGGGGAAGGAGACCCAGTACTTC.

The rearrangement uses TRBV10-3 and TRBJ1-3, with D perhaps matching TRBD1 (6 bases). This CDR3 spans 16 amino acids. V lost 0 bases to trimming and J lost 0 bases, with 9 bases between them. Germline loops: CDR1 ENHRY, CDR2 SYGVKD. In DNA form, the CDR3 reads TGTGCCATCAGTGAGTCTACAGGGAGCTCTGGAAACACCATATATTTT. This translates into CAISESTGSSGNTIYF.

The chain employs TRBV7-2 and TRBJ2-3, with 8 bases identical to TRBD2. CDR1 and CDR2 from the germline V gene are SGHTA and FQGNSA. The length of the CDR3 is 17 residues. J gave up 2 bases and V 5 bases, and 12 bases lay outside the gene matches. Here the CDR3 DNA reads TGTGCCAGCAGCAACGTAGTTGGCGGGGGGAACACAGATACGCAGTATTTT. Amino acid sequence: CASSNVVGGGNTDTQYF.

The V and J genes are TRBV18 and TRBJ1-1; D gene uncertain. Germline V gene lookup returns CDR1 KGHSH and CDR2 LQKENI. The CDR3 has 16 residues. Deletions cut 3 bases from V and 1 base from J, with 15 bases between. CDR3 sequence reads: CASSPPEGIGNTEAFF. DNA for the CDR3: TGTGCCAGCTCACCCCCGGAAGGGATCGGGAACACTGAAGCTTTCTTT.

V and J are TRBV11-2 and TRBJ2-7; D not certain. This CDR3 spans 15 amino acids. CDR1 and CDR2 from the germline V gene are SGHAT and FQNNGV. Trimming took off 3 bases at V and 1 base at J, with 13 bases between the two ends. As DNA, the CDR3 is TGTGCCAGCAGCTTTTTGGACGGTGGGTCCTACGAGCAGTACTTC. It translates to CASSFLDGGSYEQYF.